Listed below are T cell receptor beta chains from one sample, sequenced in a study of early T cells in non-severe SARS-CoV-2 infection. TCRdb analysed the 5' RACE reads with MiXCR anew, one entry per CDR3 protein. The table has roughly 70,000 distinct CDR3 sequences, roughly 21% seen once. This specimen consisted of whole blood, obtained at baseline. These receptors were collected from an adult who was a healthcare worker with PCR-confirmed SARS-CoV-2 infection or an uninfected control (not recorded which). Each CDR3 is given with its conserved first and last residue. A D gene is named only where the DNA matches it firmly. The size of a clone is reported for some rows only, either as once, few or many, or as a class for expanded clones.

NA,NA,TRBV30,TRBJ2-5,TGTGCCTGGAGTGTACTTGGGACCCAGTACTTC,CAWSVLGTQYF
few,TRBD2,TRBV14,TRBJ2-1,TGTGCCAGCAGCCTGACTAGCGGGAAGGGTGAGCAGTTCTTC,CASSLTSGKGEQFF
NA,NA,TRBV27,TRBJ2-7,TGTGCCAGCAGTTTAGCCCGGACAGCCGGTGGGTACTTC,CASSLARTAGGYF
few,NA,TRBV27,TRBJ1-1,TGTGCCACCGGCCAAGGCAGAGGAAACACTGAAGCTTTCTTT,CATGQGRGNTEAFF
many,NA,TRBV27,TRBJ2-1,TGTGCCAGCAGTTTACGCAGGGAAAGGGGTGAGCAGTTCTTC,CASSLRRERGEQFF
few,TRBD1,TRBV6-5,TRBJ1-3,TGTGCCAGCAGGCGAGACAGGGTCTCTGGAAACACCATATATTTT,CASRRDRVSGNTIYF
NA,NA,TRBV10-2,TRBJ1-1,TGCGCCAGCAGCCCCAGGGGCACTGAAGCTTTCTTT,CASSPRGTEAFF
NA,NA,TRBV6-5,TRBJ1-1,TGTGCCAGCAGTTACTCGCCATGGGGCAACACTGAAGCTTTCTTT,CASSYSPWGNTEAFF
few,NA,TRBV7-9,TRBJ1-2,TGTGCCAGCGCGGGCCCCTCAGGCTCTAACTATGGCTACACCTTC,CASAGPSGSNYGYTF
many,NA,TRBV12-3/TRBV12-4,TRBJ2-5,TGTGCCAGCACCTCCCGGGGCATCCAAGAGACCCAGTACTTC,CASTSRGIQETQYF
few,TRBD1,TRBV7-2,TRBJ2-1,TGTGCCAGCAGCCCTCCCGGGACAGGGATCGGCAATGAGCAGTTCTTC,CASSPPGTGIGNEQFF
NA,TRBD2,TRBV4-2,TRBJ2-3,TGTGCCAGCAGCCAAGTAGAGTCTAGCGGGTCAGATACGCAGTATTTT,CASSQVESSGSDTQYF
NA,NA,TRBV7-9,TRBJ1-2,TGTGCCAGCAGTGGAGGGCCCGGCTACACCTTC,CASSGGPGYTF
few,NA,TRBV29-1,TRBJ1-2,TGCAGCGTTGGGGCAGGGCGGTATGGCTACACCTTC,CSVGAGRYGYTF
many,NA,TRBV27,TRBJ1-2,TGTGCCAGCAGTTTCGGGGATAGGGATGGCTACACCTTC,CASSFGDRDGYTF
few,NA,TRBV30,TRBJ1-1,TGTGCCTGGAGTGGACAGGCGAACACTGAAGCTTTCTTT,CAWSGQANTEAFF
NA,NA,TRBV12-3/TRBV12-4,TRBJ2-1,TGTGCCAGCAGTTTCGGCCAGGGGCCCGAGAATGAGCAGTTCTTC,CASSFGQGPENEQFF
many,NA,TRBV30,TRBJ2-1,TGTGCCTGGAGTGAAGACAGCCGCAATGAGCAGTTCTTC,CAWSEDSRNEQFF
few,TRBD1,TRBV3-1,TRBJ1-1,TGTGCCAGCAGCCAAGGACAGGGACACACTGAAGCTTTCTTT,CASSQGQGHTEAFF
many,NA,TRBV7-6,TRBJ1-6,TGTGCCAGCAGCGCTCAACATTCACCCCTCCACTTT,CASSAQHSPLHF
NA,TRBD2,TRBV4-1,TRBJ2-3,TGCGCCAGCAGCCAGCGGCTAGCGGGGGGCTACGCAGATACGCAGTATTTT,CASSQRLAGGYADTQYF
NA,TRBD2,TRBV5-1,TRBJ2-5,TGCGCCAGCAGCTTGAGTAGCGGGGGCCGAGAGACCCAGTACTTC,CASSLSSGGRETQYF
NA,NA,TRBV19,TRBJ1-2,TGTGCCAGTAGCACAATCCCTCCAGGGGAGACTAACTATGGCTACACCTTC,CASSTIPPGETNYGYTF
many,NA,TRBV7-9,TRBJ2-1,TGTGCCAGCAGCTCAACTAGTCGGGTTGAGCAGTTCTTC,CASSSTSRVEQFF
few,TRBD1,TRBV12-5,TRBJ2-5,TGTGCTAGTGGTTTGCTCCAGGACAGGGACGTCCAAGAGACCCAGTACTTC,CASGLLQDRDVQETQYF
NA,NA,TRBV9,TRBJ1-1,TGTGCCAGCAGCGTAGCCGCGGCCAACACTGAAGCTTTCTTT,CASSVAAANTEAFF
NA,NA,TRBV6-1,TRBJ2-7,TGTGCCAGCAGGAGGCACGCGGGGCCCTACGAGCAGTACTTC,CASRRHAGPYEQYF
few,NA,TRBV4-1,TRBJ2-3,TGCGCCAGCAGCCAGGATGCGGCGGCGGTGGATACGCAGTATTTT,CASSQDAAAVDTQYF
many,TRBD2,TRBV20-1,TRBJ2-5,TGCAGTGCTAGAGATCCCACTAGCGGGGGAGAGACCCAGTACTTC,CSARDPTSGGETQYF
NA,NA,TRBV27,TRBJ1-2,TGTGCCAGCAGTTTGTACGGGGGAGCCCTTAACTATGGCTACACCTTC,CASSLYGGALNYGYTF
NA,NA,TRBV20-1,TRBJ1-2,TGCAGTGCTAGAGATGGCAGAACTACCGCTAACTATGGCTACACCTTC,CSARDGRTTANYGYTF
NA,TRBD2,TRBV3-1,TRBJ2-3,TGTGCCAGCAGCCATTGGACTAGCGGGCCCCCGGAACGCACAGATACGCAGTATTTT,CASSHWTSGPPERTDTQYF
few,NA,TRBV27,TRBJ1-1,TGTGCCAGCGGGGAACGACGAACTGAAGCTTTCTTT,CASGERRTEAFF
few,NA,TRBV10-2,TRBJ2-5,TGCGCCACCGGGGGGCCCCGAGAGACCCAGTACTTC,CATGGPRETQYF
NA,TRBD1,TRBV7-8,TRBJ2-7,TGTGCCAGCAGCGATCGACAGGGATTACAGGAGCAGTACTTC,CASSDRQGLQEQYF
few,TRBD1,TRBV2,TRBJ2-7,TGTGCCAATCGAGGACAGGGGACCTACGAGCAGTACTTC,CANRGQGTYEQYF
NA,TRBD1,TRBV3-1,TRBJ2-5,TGTGCCAGCAGGCGGACAGGAGACCAAGAGACCCAGTACTTC,CASRRTGDQETQYF
many,NA,TRBV7-3,TRBJ1-1,TGTGCCAGCAGCTTATTAGGGGGGGAAGGCACTGAAGCTTTCTTT,CASSLLGGEGTEAFF
NA,NA,TRBV10-3,TRBJ1-1,TGTGCCATCAGCGGGGCAGGGAACACTGAAGCTTTCTTT,CAISGAGNTEAFF
many,NA,TRBV3-1,TRBJ2-3,TGTGCCAGCAGCCAAGGGTCTGAGTCTCTGAGCACAGATACGCAGTATTTT,CASSQGSESLSTDTQYF
NA,NA,TRBV27,TRBJ1-6,TGTGCCAGCAGCTATCCCCAAAGCAACCTCGATTGTCATTCACCCCTCCACTTT,CASSYPQSNLDCHSPLHF
few,NA,TRBV12-3/TRBV12-4,TRBJ1-5,TGTGCCAGCAGCGATGGGGGGCCCCAGCATTTT,CASSDGGPQHF
few,NA,TRBV19,TRBJ1-2,TGTGCCAGTAGTATGGCCCACAGGGACATCTATGGCTACACCTTC,CASSMAHRDIYGYTF
NA,NA,TRBV20-1,TRBJ2-7,TGCAGTGCTAGTAATACGGTAGACTCCTTCTACGAGCAGTACTTC,CSASNTVDSFYEQYF
NA,NA,TRBV18,TRBJ1-1,TGTGCCAGCTCCCCCCCGCCCGGGAACACTGAAGCTTTCTTT,CASSPPPGNTEAFF
many,TRBD2,TRBV7-9,TRBJ2-3,TGTGCCAGCAGCTTCCGGGGGGAGATTACGCAGTATTTT,CASSFRGEITQYF